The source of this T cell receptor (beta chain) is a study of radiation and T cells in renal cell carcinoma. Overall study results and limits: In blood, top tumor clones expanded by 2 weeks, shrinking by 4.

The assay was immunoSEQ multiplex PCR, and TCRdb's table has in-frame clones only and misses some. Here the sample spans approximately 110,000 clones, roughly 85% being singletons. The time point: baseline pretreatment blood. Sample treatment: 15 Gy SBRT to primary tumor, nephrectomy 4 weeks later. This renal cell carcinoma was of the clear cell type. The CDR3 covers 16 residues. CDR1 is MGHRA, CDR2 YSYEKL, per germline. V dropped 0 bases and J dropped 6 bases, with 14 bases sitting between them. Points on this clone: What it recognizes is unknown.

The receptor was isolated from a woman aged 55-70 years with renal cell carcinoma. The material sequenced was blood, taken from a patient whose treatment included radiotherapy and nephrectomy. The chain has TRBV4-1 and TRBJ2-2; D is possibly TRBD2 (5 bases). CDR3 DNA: TGCGCCAGCAGCCAAGATGTAGCGAGAAATCCCGGGGAGCTGTTTTTT. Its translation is CASSQDVARNPGELFF.